This T cell receptor beta chain came from a study of blood T cells in healthy people across ages. Whole-study results and caveats: Per million T cells, TCR beta diversity dropped about linearly as age rose. Diversity was higher, and naive CD4+ cells more numerous, in long-lived donors than in aged donors.

Turning to this clonotype: Its antigen remains unknown.

Through a sample-barcoded 5' primer and a J-beta primer mix, a second PCR was run for roughly 7 to 11 cycles. TCRdb re-derived calls from the 5' RACE reads in MiXCR, one entry per CDR3 protein. The sample has approximately 800,000 distinct CDR3 sequences, under 40% seen once. Ranging in age from about 6 to 95, the donors were healthy Caucasian individuals from Russia. The sample taken for sequencing was blood. The receptor was isolated from a man aged 18 to 30 in good health.

CDR3 coding DNA: TGTGCCAGCAGTCCCGACTCCGGGGCTCTACAAGAGACCCAGTACTTC. As protein: CASSPDSGALQETQYF. The chain links TRBV27 to TRBJ2-5; D may be TRBD1 or TRBD2 (5 bases each). The germline V and J ends were trimmed by 5 bases and 2 bases, with 18 bases remaining between them. Germline CDR1 is MNHEY and CDR2 is SMNVEV (reference sequence). CDR3 length: 16 residues.